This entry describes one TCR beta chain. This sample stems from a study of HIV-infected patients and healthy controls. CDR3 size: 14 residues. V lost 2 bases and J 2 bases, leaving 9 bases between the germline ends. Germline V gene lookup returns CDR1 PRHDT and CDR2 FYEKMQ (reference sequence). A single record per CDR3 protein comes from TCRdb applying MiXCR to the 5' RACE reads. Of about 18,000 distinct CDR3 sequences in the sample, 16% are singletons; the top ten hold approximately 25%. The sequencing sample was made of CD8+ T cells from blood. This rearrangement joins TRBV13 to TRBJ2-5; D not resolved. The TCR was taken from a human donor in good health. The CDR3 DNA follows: TGTGCCAGCAGCTTAAGGATGACTCAAGAGACCCAGTACTTC. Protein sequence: CASSLRMTQETQYF.